The rows below give T cell receptor beta chains drawn from one sample of a study of shared clonotypes between healthy human individuals. Assay: immunoSEQ multiplex PCR; the TCRdb copy retains only in-frame clones and omits some. The profile shows some 2,000,000 clones, almost 96% of them singletons. Sample: naive CD4+ T cells sorted from blood. Receptors were obtained from a man between 18 and 29 years old in good health. Both conserved end residues are part of each CDR3. The order of the fields is V gene, clone size, J gene, D gene, CDR3 DNA, CDR3 protein. The D gene is left open where the match is weak. Clone size is shown for a subset of rows, as once, few, many or a class of expanded clone.

V: TRBV5-1; size: .; J: TRBJ2-1; D: .; DNA: TGCGCCAGCAGCCCTCGGGACCCGACGGATGAGCAGTTCTTC; CDR3: CASSPRDPTDEQFF
V: TRBV4-1; size: .; J: TRBJ2-7; D: .; DNA: TGCGCCAGCAGCCAAGATCGGGTCGGCCTCTACGAGCAGTACTTC; CDR3: CASSQDRVGLYEQYF
V: TRBV9; size: .; J: TRBJ1-2; D: .; DNA: TGTGCCAGCAGCGTAGAGTATAGTAGGAACTACACCTTC; CDR3: CASSVEYSRNYTF
V: TRBV7-7; size: .; J: TRBJ2-5; D: TRBD2; DNA: TGTGCTAGCAGCGAGCGCGGGGGGATTGAGACCCAGTACTTC; CDR3: CASSERGGIETQYF
V: TRBV2; size: .; J: TRBJ1-1; D: TRBD1; DNA: TGTGCCAGCAGTGAGAATCCGGACAGGGGCTTAGTGAACACTGAAGCTTTCTTT; CDR3: CASSENPDRGLVNTEAFF
V: TRBV19; size: .; J: TRBJ2-5; D: TRBD2; DNA: TGTGCCAGTAGTCGGGTGGGGAGGGGCGAGGAGACCCAGTACTTC; CDR3: CASSRVGRGEETQYF
V: TRBV11-2; size: .; J: TRBJ2-1; D: TRBD2; DNA: TGTGCCAGCAGCTCCTGGGGTAGCGGGAGATCGAGCTCCTACAATGAGCAGTTCTTC; CDR3: CASSSWGSGRSSSYNEQFF
V: TRBV9; size: few; J: TRBJ2-3; D: .; DNA: TGTGCCAGCAGCCGTACGGTGGATACGCAGTATTTT; CDR3: CASSRTVDTQYF
V: TRBV11-2; size: .; J: TRBJ2-5; D: TRBD2; DNA: TGTGCCAGCAGCTCGAGCGGGGGGCAAGAGACCCAGTACTTC; CDR3: CASSSSGGQETQYF
V: TRBV5-4; size: .; J: TRBJ1-2; D: .; DNA: TGTGCCAGCAGCTTGGCGCTGGGCGAAGCTGGCTACACCTTC; CDR3: CASSLALGEAGYTF
V: TRBV6-4; size: once; J: TRBJ2-1; D: TRBD2; DNA: TGTGCCAGCAGTCCCTCTCCGGGACTAGGGGACAATGAGCAGTTCTTC; CDR3: CASSPSPGLGDNEQFF
V: TRBV7-2; size: .; J: TRBJ2-3; D: .; DNA: TGTGCCAGCAGCCGGGTGCTCACGGACTCTCCTAGCACAGATACGCAGTATTTT; CDR3: CASSRVLTDSPSTDTQYF
V: TRBV19; size: .; J: TRBJ2-7; D: .; DNA: TGTGCCAGTAGTATAAGTCCAAGCTACGAGCAGTACTTC; CDR3: CASSISPSYEQYF
V: TRBV6-5; size: .; J: TRBJ1-6; D: TRBD1; DNA: TGTGCCAGCAGTTACCAAGACAGGGATGGCTCACCCCTCCACTTT; CDR3: CASSYQDRDGSPLHF